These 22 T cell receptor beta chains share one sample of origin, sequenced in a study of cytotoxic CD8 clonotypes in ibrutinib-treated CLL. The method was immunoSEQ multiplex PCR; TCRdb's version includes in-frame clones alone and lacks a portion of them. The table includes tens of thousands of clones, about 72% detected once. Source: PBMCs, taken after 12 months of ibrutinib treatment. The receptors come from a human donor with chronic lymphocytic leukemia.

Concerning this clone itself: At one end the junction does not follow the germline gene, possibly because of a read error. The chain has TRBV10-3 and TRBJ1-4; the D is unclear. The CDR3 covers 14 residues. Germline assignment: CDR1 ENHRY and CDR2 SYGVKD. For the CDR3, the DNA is TGTGCCATCAGTAAGTCAGGTCCGAATGAAAAACTGTTTTTT. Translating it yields CAISKSGPNEKLFF.

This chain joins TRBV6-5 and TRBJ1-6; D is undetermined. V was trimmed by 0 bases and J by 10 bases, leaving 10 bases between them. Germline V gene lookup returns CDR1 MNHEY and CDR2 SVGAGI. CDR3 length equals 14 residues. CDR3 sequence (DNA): TGTGCCAGCAGTTACTCCGGACTGGGGTCACCCCTCCACTTT. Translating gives CASSYSGLGSPLHF.

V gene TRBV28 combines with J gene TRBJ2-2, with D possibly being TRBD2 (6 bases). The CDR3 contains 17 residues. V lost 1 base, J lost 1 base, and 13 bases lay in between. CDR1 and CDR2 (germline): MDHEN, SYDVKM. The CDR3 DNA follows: TGTGCCAGCAGTTTATTAGGAGTGGGGGGGAACACCGGGGAGCTGTTTTTT. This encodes CASSLLGVGGNTGELFF.

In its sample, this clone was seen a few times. As DNA, the CDR3 is TGTGCCAGCAGTGAAGTTGGGGGGAACTCCTACAATGAGCAGTTCTTC. Translation gives CASSEVGGNSYNEQFF. The chain joins TRBV6-1 to TRBJ2-1, with D perhaps matching TRBD2 (6 bases). Germline CDR1 and CDR2: MNHNS and SASEGT. CDR3 length: 16 amino acids. V lost 1 base, J lost 0 bases, and 10 bases lay in between.

CDR3 DNA sequence: TGTGCCTGGAGTCCCCTGGGACTAGCACACGAGCAGTACTTC. Amino acids: CAWSPLGLAHEQYF. V gene TRBV30 combines with J gene TRBJ2-7; 9 bases align to TRBD2. Germline CDR1 reads GTSNPN; CDR2 reads SVGIG (reference sequence). The J segment lost 5 bases and the V segment lost 2 bases, leaving 7 bases of the junction unmatched. This CDR3 is built from 14 residues.

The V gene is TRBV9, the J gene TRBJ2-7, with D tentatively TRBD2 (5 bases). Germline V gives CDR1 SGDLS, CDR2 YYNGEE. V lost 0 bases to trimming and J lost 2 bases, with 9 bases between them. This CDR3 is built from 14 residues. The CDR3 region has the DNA TGTGCCAGCAGCGTAGGGTGGGGAGCCTACGAGCAGTACTTC. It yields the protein CASSVGWGAYEQYF.

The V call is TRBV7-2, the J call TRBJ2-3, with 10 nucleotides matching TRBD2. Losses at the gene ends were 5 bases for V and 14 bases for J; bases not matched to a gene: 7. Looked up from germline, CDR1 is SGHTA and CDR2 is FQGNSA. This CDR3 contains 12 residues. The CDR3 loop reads CASSQSGRAPYF. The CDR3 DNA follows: TGTGCCAGCAGCCAGAGCGGGAGGGCCCCGTATTTT.

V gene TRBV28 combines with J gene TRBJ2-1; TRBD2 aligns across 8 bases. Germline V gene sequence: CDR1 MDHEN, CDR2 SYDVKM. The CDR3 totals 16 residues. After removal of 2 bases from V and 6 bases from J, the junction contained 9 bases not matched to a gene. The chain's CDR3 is CASSLLTSGVFNEQFF. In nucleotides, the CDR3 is TGTGCCAGCAGTTTACTCACTAGCGGCGTATTCAATGAGCAGTTCTTC. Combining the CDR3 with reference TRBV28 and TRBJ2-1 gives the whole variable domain DVKVTQSSRYLVKRTGEKVFLECVQDMDHENMFWYRQDPGLGLRLIYFSYDVKMKEKGDIPEGYSVSREKKERFSLILESASTNQTSMYLCASSLLTSGVFNEQFFGPGTRLTVL.

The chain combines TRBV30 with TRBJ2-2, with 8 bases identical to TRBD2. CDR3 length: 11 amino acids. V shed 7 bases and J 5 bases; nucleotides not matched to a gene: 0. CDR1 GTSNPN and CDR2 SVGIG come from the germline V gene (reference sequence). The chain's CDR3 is CASGGTGELFF. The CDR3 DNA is TGTGCCTCGGGGGGGACCGGGGAGCTGTTTTTT. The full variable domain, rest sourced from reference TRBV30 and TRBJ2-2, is SQTIHQWPATLVQPVGSPLSLECTVEGTSNPNLYWYRQAAGRGLQLLFYSVGIGQISSEVPQNLSASRPQDRQFILSSKKLLLSDSGFYLCASGGTGELFFGEGSRLTVL.

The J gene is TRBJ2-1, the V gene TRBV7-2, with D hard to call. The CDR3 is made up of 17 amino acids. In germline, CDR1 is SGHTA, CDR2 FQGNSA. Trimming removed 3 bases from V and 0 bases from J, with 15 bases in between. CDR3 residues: CASSFGPTISSYNEQFF. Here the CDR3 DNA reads TGTGCCAGCAGCTTTGGGCCTACTATTTCCTCCTACAATGAGCAGTTCTTC.

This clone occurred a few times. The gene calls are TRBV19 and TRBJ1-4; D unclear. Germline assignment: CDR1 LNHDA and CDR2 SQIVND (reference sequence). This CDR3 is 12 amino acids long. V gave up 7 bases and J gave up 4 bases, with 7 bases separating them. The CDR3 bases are TGTGCCAGTAAAAACAGTAATGAAAAACTGTTTTTT. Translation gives CASKNSNEKLFF.

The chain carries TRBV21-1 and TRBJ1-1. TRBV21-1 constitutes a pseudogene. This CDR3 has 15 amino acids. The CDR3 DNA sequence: TGTGCCAGCAGCAAAGGGCGGCGAAAGAACACTGAAGCTTTCTTT. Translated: CASSKGRRKNTEAFF.

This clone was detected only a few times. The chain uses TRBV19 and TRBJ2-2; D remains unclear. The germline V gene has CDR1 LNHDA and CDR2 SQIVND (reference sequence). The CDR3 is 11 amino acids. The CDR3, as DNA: TGTGCTAGCTATCGGATCGGGGAGCTGTTTTTT. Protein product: CASYRIGELFF.

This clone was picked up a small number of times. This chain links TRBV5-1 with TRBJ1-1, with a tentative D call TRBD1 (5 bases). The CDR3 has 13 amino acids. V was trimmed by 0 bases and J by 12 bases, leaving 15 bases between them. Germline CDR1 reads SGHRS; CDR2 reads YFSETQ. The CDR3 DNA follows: TGCGCCAGCAGCTTGGATATGGGGCGCAGACCTTTCTTT. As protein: CASSLDMGRRPFF.

The chain's CDR3 is CASSLGTDGYTF. The CDR3 bases are TGTGCCAGCAGCTTAGGGACTGATGGCTACACCTTC. The rearrangement joins TRBV7-2 to TRBJ1-2; no firm D call. This CDR3 has 12 amino acids. Trimming left V 1 base short and J 6 bases short, with 6 bases between. Germline values: CDR1 SGHTA, CDR2 FQGNSA.

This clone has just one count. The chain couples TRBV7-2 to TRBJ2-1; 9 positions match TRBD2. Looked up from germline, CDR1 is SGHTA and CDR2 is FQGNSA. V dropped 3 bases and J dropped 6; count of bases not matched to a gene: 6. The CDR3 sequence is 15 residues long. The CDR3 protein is CASSFKTSGPNEQFF. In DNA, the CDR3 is TGTGCCAGCAGCTTTAAGACTAGCGGACCCAATGAGCAGTTCTTC.

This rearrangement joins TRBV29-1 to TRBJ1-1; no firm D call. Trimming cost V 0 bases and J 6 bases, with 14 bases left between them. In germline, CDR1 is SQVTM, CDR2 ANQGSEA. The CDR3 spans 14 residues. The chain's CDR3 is CSVEDSPIYSEAFF. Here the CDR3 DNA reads TGCAGCGTTGAAGATAGTCCGATTTACTCTGAAGCTTTCTTT.

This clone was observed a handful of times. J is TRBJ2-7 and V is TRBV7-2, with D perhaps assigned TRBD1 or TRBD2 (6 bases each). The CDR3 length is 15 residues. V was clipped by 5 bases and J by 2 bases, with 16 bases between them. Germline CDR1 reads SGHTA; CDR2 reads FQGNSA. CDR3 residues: CASSQGGTSAYEQYF. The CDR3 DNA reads TGTGCCAGCAGCCAGGGCGGGACATCGGCCTACGAGCAGTACTTC.

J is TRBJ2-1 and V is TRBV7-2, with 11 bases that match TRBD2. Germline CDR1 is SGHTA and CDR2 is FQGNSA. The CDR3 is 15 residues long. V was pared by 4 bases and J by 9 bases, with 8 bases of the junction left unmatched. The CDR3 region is CASSSIAGGPSEQFF. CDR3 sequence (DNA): TGTGCCAGCAGCTCGATAGCGGGAGGGCCTAGTGAGCAGTTCTTC.

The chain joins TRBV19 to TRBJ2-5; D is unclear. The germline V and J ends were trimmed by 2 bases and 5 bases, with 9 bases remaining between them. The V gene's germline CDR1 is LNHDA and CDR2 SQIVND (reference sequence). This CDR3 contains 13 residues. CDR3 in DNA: TGTGCCAGTAGTATATCGGTCCGGGAGACCCAGTACTTC. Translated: CASSISVRETQYF. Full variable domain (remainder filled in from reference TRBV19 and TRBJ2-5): DGGITQSPKYLFRKEGQNVTLSCEQNLNHDAMYWYRQDPGQGLRLIYYSQIVNDFQKGDIAEGYSVSREKKESFPLTVTSAQKNPTAFYLCASSISVRETQYFGPGTRLLVL.

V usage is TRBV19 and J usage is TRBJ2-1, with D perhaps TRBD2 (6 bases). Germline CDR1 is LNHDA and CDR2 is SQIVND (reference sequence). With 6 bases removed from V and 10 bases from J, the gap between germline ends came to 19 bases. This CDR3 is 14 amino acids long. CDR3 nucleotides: TGTGCCAGTAGCCCCCCTGGAGGGCCAGACGAGCAGTTCTTC. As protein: CASSPPGGPDEQFF.

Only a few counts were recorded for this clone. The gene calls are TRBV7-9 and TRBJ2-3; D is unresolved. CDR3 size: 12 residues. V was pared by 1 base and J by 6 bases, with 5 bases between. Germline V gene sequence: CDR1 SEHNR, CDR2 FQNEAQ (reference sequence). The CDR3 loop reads CASSLVIDTQYF. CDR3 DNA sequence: TGTGCCAGCAGCTTAGTTATCGATACGCAGTATTTT.